This section outlines one TCR beta chain sequence together with its context. No antigen is known for it. In the PCR, 60 Vbeta and 13 Jbeta primers were used. Data came from immunoSEQ multiplex PCR; TCRdb stores just in-frame clones and leaves some out. The sample table includes 160,000 or so clones. This specimen belongs to a study of cytomegalovirus exposure and HLA in healthy donors. Points from the study as a whole: According to reports, the classifier identified cytomegalovirus status with high specificity and sensitivity. The study recorded around 160 TCR beta chains that were cytomegalovirus-associated.

V gave up 5 bases and J gave up 2 bases, with 19 bases separating them. Germline lookup yields CDR1 KGHSH and CDR2 LQKENI. CDR3 size: 17 residues. Sequencing was performed on PBMCs. The receptor's source is a man aged 30 to 39 in good health and CMV-seronegative. The J gene is TRBJ1-3, the V gene TRBV18; possible D gene TRBD1, 6 bases. CDR3 protein: CASSSLQGVGAGNTIYF. The CDR3 region has the DNA TGTGCCAGCTCATCGCTACAGGGTGTCGGAGCTGGAAACACCATATATTTT.